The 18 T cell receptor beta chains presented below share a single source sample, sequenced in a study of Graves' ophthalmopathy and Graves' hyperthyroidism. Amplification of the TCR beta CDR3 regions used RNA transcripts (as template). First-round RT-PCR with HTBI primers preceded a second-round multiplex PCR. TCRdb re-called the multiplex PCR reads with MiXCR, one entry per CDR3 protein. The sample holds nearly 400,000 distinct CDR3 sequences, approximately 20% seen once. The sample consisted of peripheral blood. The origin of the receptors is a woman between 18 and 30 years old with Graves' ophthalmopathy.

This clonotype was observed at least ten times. The CDR3 loop reads CASSSDGLDSTYEQYF. For the CDR3, the DNA is TGTGCCAGCAGTTCGGACGGCCTGGACAGCACCTACGAGCAGTACTTC. This chain links TRBV12-3 or TRBV12-4 with TRBJ2-7; D perhaps matches TRBD1 (6 bases). The V end lost 4 bases, the J end lost 2 bases, and 18 bases lay between the germline ends. This CDR3 contains 16 residues.

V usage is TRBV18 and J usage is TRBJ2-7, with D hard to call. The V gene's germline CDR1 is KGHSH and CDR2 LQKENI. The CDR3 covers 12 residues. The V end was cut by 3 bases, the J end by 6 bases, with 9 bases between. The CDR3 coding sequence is TGTGCCAGCTCACCCCCTACGGCCGAGCAGTACTTC. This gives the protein CASSPPTAEQYF.

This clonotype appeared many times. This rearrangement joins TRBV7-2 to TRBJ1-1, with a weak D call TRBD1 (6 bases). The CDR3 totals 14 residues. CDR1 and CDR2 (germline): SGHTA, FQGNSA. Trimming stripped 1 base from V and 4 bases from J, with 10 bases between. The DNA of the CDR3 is TGTGCCAGCAGCTTAGAGGGGGGGATCACTGAAGCTTTCTTT. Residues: CASSLEGGITEAFF.

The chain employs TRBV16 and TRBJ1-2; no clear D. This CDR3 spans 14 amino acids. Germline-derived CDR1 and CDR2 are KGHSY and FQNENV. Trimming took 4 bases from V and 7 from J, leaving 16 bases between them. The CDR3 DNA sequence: TGTGCCAGCAGCCGAAATGAGGGTATTACTGGCTACACCTTC. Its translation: CASSRNEGITGYTF.

The CDR3 DNA reads TGTGCCAGCAGTTACGGGACAGGGTGGGACACTGAAGCTTTCTTT. This encodes CASSYGTGWDTEAFF. This chain connects TRBV12-3 or TRBV12-4 to TRBJ1-1, with 9 bases identical to TRBD1. The V and J ends lost 4 bases and 3 bases, in that order; junction bases with no gene match: 6. The CDR3 length is 15 residues.

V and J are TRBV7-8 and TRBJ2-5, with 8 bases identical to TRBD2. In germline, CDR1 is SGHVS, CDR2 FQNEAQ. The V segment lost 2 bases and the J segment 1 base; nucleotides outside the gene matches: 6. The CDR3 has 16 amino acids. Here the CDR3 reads CASSLSTSVSQETQYF. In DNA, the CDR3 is TGTGCCAGCAGCTTATCGACTAGCGTATCCCAAGAGACCCAGTACTTC. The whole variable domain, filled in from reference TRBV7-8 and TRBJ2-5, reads GAGVSQSPRYKVAKRGQDVALRCDPISGHVSLFWYQQALGQGPEFLTYFQNEAQLDKSGLPSDRFFAERPEGSVSTLKIQRTQQEDSAVYLCASSLSTSVSQETQYFGPGTRLLVL.

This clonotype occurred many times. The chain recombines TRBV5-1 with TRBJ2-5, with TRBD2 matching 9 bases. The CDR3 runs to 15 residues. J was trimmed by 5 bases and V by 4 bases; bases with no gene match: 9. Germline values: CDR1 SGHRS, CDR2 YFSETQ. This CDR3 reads CASSNLAGVGETQYF. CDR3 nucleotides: TGCGCCAGCAGCAACTTAGCGGGAGTTGGTGAGACCCAGTACTTC.

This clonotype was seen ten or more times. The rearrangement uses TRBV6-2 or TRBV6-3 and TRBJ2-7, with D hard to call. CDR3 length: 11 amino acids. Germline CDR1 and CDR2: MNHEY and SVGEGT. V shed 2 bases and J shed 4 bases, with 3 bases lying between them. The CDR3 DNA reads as TGTGCCAGCAGTTACATGTACGAGCAGTACTTC. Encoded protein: CASSYMYEQYF.

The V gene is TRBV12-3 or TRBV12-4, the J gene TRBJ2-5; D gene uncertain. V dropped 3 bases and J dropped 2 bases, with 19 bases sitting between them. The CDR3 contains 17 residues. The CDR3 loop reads CASSFGAGRPGQETQYF. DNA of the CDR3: TGTGCCAGCAGTTTCGGAGCAGGACGCCCGGGTCAAGAGACCCAGTACTTC.

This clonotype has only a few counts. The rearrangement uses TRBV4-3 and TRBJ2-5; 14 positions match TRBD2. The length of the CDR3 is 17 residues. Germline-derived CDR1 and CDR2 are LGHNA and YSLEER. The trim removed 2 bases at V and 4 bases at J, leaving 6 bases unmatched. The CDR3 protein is CASSQTRGTSGGETQYF. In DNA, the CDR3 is TGCGCCAGCAGCCAAACGCGCGGGACTAGCGGGGGAGAGACCCAGTACTTC.

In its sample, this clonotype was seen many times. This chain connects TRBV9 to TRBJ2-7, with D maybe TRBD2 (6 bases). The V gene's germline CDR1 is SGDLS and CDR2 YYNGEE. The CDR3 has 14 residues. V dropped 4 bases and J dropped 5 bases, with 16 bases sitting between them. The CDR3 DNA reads TGTGCCAGCAGCACCCACGACGGGAGAAACGAGCAGTACTTC. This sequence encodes CASSTHDGRNEQYF.

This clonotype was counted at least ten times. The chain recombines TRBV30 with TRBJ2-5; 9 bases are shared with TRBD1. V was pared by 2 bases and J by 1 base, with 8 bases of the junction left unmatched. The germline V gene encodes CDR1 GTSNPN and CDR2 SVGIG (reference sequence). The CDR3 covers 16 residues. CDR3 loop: CAWSIPGTGIQETQYF. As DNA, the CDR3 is TGTGCCTGGAGTATCCCCGGGACAGGGATCCAAGAGACCCAGTACTTC.

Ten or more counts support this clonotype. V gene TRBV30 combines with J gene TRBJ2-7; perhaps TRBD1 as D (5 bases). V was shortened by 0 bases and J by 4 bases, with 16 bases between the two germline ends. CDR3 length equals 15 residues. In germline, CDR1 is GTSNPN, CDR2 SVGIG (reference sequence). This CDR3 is CAWSVATSGMYEQYF. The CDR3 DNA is TGTGCCTGGAGTGTGGCGACATCAGGGATGTACGAGCAGTACTTC.

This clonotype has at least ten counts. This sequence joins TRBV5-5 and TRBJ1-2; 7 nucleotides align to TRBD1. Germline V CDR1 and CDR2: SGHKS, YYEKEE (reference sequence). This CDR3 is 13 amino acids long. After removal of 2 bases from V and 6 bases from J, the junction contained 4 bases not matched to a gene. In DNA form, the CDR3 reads TGTGCCAGCAGCTTCTCGACAGGGAATGGCTACACCTTC. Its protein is CASSFSTGNGYTF.

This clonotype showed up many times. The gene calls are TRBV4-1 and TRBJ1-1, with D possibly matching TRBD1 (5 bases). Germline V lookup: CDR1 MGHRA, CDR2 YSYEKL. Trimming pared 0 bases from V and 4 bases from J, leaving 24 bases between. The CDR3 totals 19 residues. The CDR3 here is CASSQDDRRPAGIGTEAFF. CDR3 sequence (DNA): TGCGCCAGCAGCCAAGACGACAGACGGCCGGCGGGGATAGGCACTGAAGCTTTCTTT.

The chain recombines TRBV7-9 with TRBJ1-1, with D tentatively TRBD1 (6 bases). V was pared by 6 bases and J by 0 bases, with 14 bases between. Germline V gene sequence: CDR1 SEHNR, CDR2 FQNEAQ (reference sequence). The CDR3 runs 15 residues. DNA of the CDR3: TGTGCCAGCAGTTTAACGGGACACCTGAACACTGAAGCTTTCTTT. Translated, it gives CASSLTGHLNTEAFF.

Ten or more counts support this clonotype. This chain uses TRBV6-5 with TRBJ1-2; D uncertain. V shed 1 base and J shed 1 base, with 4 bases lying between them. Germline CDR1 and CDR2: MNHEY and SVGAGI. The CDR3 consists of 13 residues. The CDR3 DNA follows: TGTGCCAGCAGTTACTTGGGTAACTATGGCTACACCTTC. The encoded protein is CASSYLGNYGYTF.

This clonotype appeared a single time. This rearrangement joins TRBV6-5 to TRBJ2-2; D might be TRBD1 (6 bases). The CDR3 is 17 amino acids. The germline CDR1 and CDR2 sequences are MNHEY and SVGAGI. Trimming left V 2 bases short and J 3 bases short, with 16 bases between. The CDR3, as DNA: TGTGCCAGCAGTTACACCCTCCGGGACACTGACACCGGGGAGCTGTTTTTT. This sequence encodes CASSYTLRDTDTGELFF.